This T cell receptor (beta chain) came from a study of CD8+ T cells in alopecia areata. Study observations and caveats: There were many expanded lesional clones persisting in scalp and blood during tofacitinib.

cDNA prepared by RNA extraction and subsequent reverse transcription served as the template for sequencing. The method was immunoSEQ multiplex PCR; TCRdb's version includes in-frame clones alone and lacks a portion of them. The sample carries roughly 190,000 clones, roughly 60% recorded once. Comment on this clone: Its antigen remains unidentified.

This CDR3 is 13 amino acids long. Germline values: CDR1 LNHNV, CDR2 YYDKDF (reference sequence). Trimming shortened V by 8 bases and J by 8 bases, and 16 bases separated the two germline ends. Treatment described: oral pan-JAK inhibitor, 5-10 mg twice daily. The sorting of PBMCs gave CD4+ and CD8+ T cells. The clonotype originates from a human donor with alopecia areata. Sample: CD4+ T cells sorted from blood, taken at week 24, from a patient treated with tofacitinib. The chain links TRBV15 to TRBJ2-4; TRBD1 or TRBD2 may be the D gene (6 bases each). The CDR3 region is CATHKGGADIQYF. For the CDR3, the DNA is TGTGCCACCCATAAGGGGGGAGCGGACATTCAGTACTTC.